Shown below are 7 T cell receptor beta chains from a single sample sequenced in a study of T cell repertoires in cytomegalovirus infection. Each CDR3 protein gets one entry after TCRdb re-called the reads with MiXCR. The table has about 150,000 distinct CDR3 sequences, approximately 17% seen once; the top ten hold around 19%. The sample was CD8+ T cells from PBMCs. The receptor source for this set is a human donor in good health (CMV status not recorded). Some clones in this sample may be carry-over from other donors' samples.

V usage is TRBV7-2 and J usage is TRBJ2-7; 9 nucleotides align to TRBD2. CDR3 length: 17 residues. V was clipped by 1 base and J by 4 bases; unmatched bases: 11. Germline V CDR1 and CDR2: SGHTA, FQGNSA. As DNA, the CDR3 is TGTGCCAGCAGCTTAGGGAGTCTTAAGCGGGAGGCTTACGAGCAGTACTTC. It encodes CASSLGSLKREAYEQYF. Combining the CDR3 with reference TRBV7-2 and TRBJ2-7 gives the whole variable domain GAGVSQSPSNKVTEKGKDVELRCDPISGHTALYWYRQSLGQGLEFLIYFQGNSAPDKSGLPSDRFSAERTGGSVSTLTIQRTQQEDSAVYLCASSLGSLKREAYEQYFGPGTRLTVT.

This clonotype turned up a few times. The rearrangement links TRBV7-2 to TRBJ2-7; TRBD1 might be the D (6 bases). CDR3 length: 18 residues. V dropped 4 bases and J dropped 0 bases, with 22 bases sitting between them. Germline V gene lookup returns CDR1 SGHTA and CDR2 FQGNSA. DNA of the CDR3: TGTGCCAGCAGCTCCCTCCACGGCGGACAGTGGAGCTCCTACGAGCAGTACTTC. It yields the protein CASSSLHGGQWSSYEQYF.

This chain connects TRBV6-2 or TRBV6-3 to TRBJ2-1; D unclear. CDR3 size: 14 residues. Per germline, CDR1 MNHEY and CDR2 SVGEGT. V lost 2 bases and J 6 bases, leaving 11 bases between the germline ends. The CDR3: CASSYGSPPNEQFF. For the CDR3, the DNA is TGTGCCAGCAGTTACGGTTCGCCGCCCAATGAGCAGTTCTTC.

The chain joins TRBV4-3 to TRBJ1-6, with TRBD1 matching over 8 bases. This CDR3 comprises 15 residues. The J segment lost 10 bases and the V segment lost 1 base, leaving 6 bases of the junction unmatched. The germline V gene encodes CDR1 LGHNA and CDR2 YSLEER. CDR3 nucleotides: TGCGCCAGCAGCCAAGGAAGGACAGGGTGGTCACCCCTCCACTTT. It encodes CASSQGRTGWSPLHF.

The V gene is TRBV6-1, the J gene TRBJ1-1; TRBD1 might be the D (5 bases). CDR3 size: 13 residues. Germline CDR1 reads MNHNS; CDR2 reads SASEGT. V lost 6 bases and J lost 0, with 8 bases in between. The CDR3 region is CASSIRVNTEAFF. CDR3 nucleotide sequence: TGTGCCAGCAGCATCAGGGTGAACACTGAAGCTTTCTTT.

This clonotype has more than one count but fewer than ten. The rearrangement joins TRBV4-1 to TRBJ2-7; D is perhaps TRBD2 (7 bases). The CDR3 is made up of 15 amino acids. The V and J ends lost 4 bases and 5 bases respectively, with 18 bases between them. CDR1 is MGHRA, CDR2 YSYEKL, per germline. This chain's CDR3 is CASSPDPSGGDEQYF. The CDR3 DNA reads TGCGCCAGCAGCCCTGACCCCTCGGGGGGCGACGAGCAGTACTTC.

CDR3 loop: CASSYEDSDPLNTEAFF. In DNA, the CDR3 is TGTGCCAGCAGTTACGAAGACAGCGACCCCCTAAACACTGAAGCTTTCTTT. This chain links TRBV6-2 or TRBV6-3 with TRBJ1-1, with D possibly matching TRBD1 (5 bases). The length of the CDR3 is 17 residues. Germline V gene data show CDR1 as MNHEY and CDR2 as SVGEGT. The V and J ends lost 2 bases and 2 bases respectively, with 18 bases between them.